At least ten counts were recorded for the clone carrying this TCR beta chain. Its antigen is not identified. Amplification of TCR beta CDR3 regions used RNA transcripts. HTBI primers primed a first-round RT-PCR, and a second-round multiplex PCR followed. TCRdb reprocessed the multiplex PCR reads via MiXCR and lists one record per CDR3 protein. The sample contains 52,000 or so distinct CDR3 sequences, under 55% of which appear only once. Those donors who had ophthalmopathy presented with moderate-to-severe activity, a CAS of ≥3, a NOSPECS of ≥4 and a duration under 3 months. Uncontrolled infections, pregnancy, lactation or other autoimmune diseases led to patient exclusion. This sample is part of a study of Graves' ophthalmopathy and Graves' hyperthyroidism. Study-wide results and caveats: Most clonotypes expanded in thyroid above 0.001 frequency were present in blood too.

The CDR3 consists of 16 residues. Trimming pared 4 bases from V and 1 base from J, leaving 16 bases between. Germline lookup yields CDR1 SEHNR and CDR2 FQNEAQ (reference sequence). The clonotype originates from an adult woman with Graves' ophthalmopathy. Sequences were obtained from peripheral blood. The genes are TRBV7-9 and TRBJ2-5; tentative D call: TRBD1 (6 bases). The CDR3 is CASSSRQVLLQETQYF. Written as DNA, the CDR3 is TGTGCCAGCAGCTCTCGACAGGTCCTCCTCCAAGAGACCCAGTACTTC.